Below are 11 T cell receptor beta chains sequenced from a single sample in a study of shared T cell receptors in the human thymus. The table came from immunoSEQ multiplex PCR; TCRdb's copy has only in-frame clones and leaves some out. In the table there are about 540,000 clones, more than 75% of which are singletons. This same sample was also part of a study on human thymus T cells.

What was sequenced was thymocytes. The receptors were gathered from a boy under two years old with a congenital heart defect.

This rearrangement joins TRBV6-5 to TRBJ2-7; D is ambiguous. Germline values: CDR1 MNHEY, CDR2 SVGAGI. The CDR3 spans 15 residues. Trimming cost V 6 bases and J 1 base, with 16 bases left between them. The CDR3 sequence is CASRIPLGGSYEQYF. CDR3 nucleotides: TGTGCCAGCAGAATACCCCTTGGCGGATCCTACGAGCAGTACTTC.

This chain uses TRBV30 with TRBJ1-2; 8 nucleotides line up with TRBD1. Unmatched junction bases numbered 8, after V lost 0 bases and J lost 2 bases. The CDR3 covers 16 residues. Germline loops: CDR1 GTSNPN, CDR2 SVGIG (reference sequence). The CDR3 nucleotides are TGTGCCTGGAGTGTAAAACAGACAGGGGAAAACTATGGCTACACCTTC. Its translation is CAWSVKQTGENYGYTF.

This clone was observed a few times. The gene calls are TRBV18 and TRBJ2-7, with 9 bases matching TRBD1. The CDR3 consists of 16 residues. V shed 5 bases, J shed 7 bases, and the junction held 15 bases outside the gene matches. The germline V gene encodes CDR1 KGHSH and CDR2 LQKENI. The CDR3 region is CASSVRPGTGTGEQYF. The CDR3, as DNA: TGTGCCAGCTCAGTACGGCCCGGGACAGGGACAGGAGAGCAGTACTTC.

Of note for this clone: Other DNA sequences in this sample translate to the same CDR3. This chain connects TRBV28 to TRBJ1-1, with TRBD1 identical over 11 bases. V lost 5 bases and J lost 3; bases outside the gene matches: 2. The CDR3 runs 14 residues. CDR1 and CDR2 from the germline V gene are MDHEN and SYDVKM. The CDR3 DNA sequence: TGTGCCAGCAGTAAGGGACAGGGGGACACTGAAGCTTTCTTT. Protein: CASSKGQGDTEAFF. The variable domain in full, with the rest retrieved from reference TRBV28 and TRBJ1-1, is DVKVTQSSRYLVKRTGEKVFLECVQDMDHENMFWYRQDPGLGLRLIYFSYDVKMKEKGDIPEGYSVSREKKERFSLILESASTNQTSMYLCASSKGQGDTEAFFGQGTRLTVV.

The chain recombines TRBV18 with TRBJ1-1; TRBD1 matches at 10 bases. CDR1 and CDR2 (germline): KGHSH, LQKENI. J was trimmed by 1 base and V by 3 bases; bases with no gene match: 11. The CDR3 runs 18 residues. CDR3 sequence: CASSPRQGASLPNTEAFF. Here the CDR3 DNA reads TGTGCCAGCTCACCCCGACAGGGGGCTTCCCTTCCGAACACTGAAGCTTTCTTT.

This clone was counted only a few times. The chain couples TRBV7-6 to TRBJ2-5; 15 positions match TRBD2. V shed 5 bases and J 4 bases; nucleotides not matched to a gene: 8. Per germline, CDR1 SGHVS and CDR2 FNYEAQ. This CDR3 comprises 17 residues. The CDR3 loop reads CASSPGLAGGMGETQYF. The CDR3 bases are TGTGCCAGCAGCCCAGGACTAGCGGGAGGGATGGGAGAGACCCAGTACTTC.

This chain links TRBV27 with TRBJ2-2, with 11 bases lining up with TRBD1. The V and J ends lost 8 bases and 6 bases, in that order; junction bases with no gene match: 5. This CDR3 comprises 14 residues. Germline V gene data show CDR1 as MNHEY and CDR2 as SMNVEV (reference sequence). CDR3 coding DNA: TGTGCCAGCGCAGGGACAGGGGGTCCCGGGGAGCTGTTTTTT. Residues: CASAGTGGPGELFF.

The chain links TRBV10-2 to TRBJ2-3; 7 positions agree with TRBD2. The germline V gene encodes CDR1 WSHSY and CDR2 SAAADI. Trimming took 0 bases from V and 7 from J; bases not matched to a gene: 10. There are 16 residues in the CDR3. In DNA form, the CDR3 reads TGCGCCAGCAGTGAGTCTGGCGGGAGCTACCCTTATACGCAGTATTTT. Its translation: CASSESGGSYPYTQYF.

This clone was seen more than once but under ten times. The rearrangement links TRBV27 to TRBJ2-7, with 9 bases fitting TRBD1. Per germline, CDR1 MNHEY and CDR2 SMNVEV (reference sequence). CDR3 length equals 19 residues. Trimming took 5 bases from V and 4 from J; bases not matched to a gene: 21. Here the CDR3 reads CASSTDRGEQDIRRYEQYF. The CDR3 nucleotides are TGTGCCAGCAGTACAGACAGGGGGGAACAGGACATCCGAAGGTACGAGCAGTACTTC.

This rearrangement joins TRBV25-1 to TRBJ1-1; possibly TRBD1 for D (5 bases). V was shortened by 8 bases and J by 1 base, with 17 bases between the two germline ends. Per the germline V gene, CDR1 is MGHDK and CDR2 is SYGVNS. The CDR3 consists of 15 residues. The CDR3 nucleotides read TGTGCCAGCGGGCCGATTCGTGGACAGAACACTGAAGCTTTCTTT. This gives the protein CASGPIRGQNTEAFF. Variable domain in full (rest from reference TRBV25-1 and TRBJ1-1): EADIYQTPRYLVIGTGKKITLECSQTMGHDKMYWYQQDPGMELHLIHYSYGVNSTEKGDLSSESTVSRIRTEHFPLTLESARPSHTSQYLCASGPIRGQNTEAFFGQGTRLTVV.

This sequence joins TRBV6-5 and TRBJ2-3, with TRBD2 identical over 8 bases. Germline loops: CDR1 MNHEY, CDR2 SVGAGI. V lost 6 bases and J lost 4; bases outside the gene matches: 9. The CDR3 extends over 15 amino acids. This CDR3 is CASSDRDGGADTQYF. In nucleotides, the CDR3 is TGTGCCAGCAGCGATAGGGACGGGGGGGCAGATACGCAGTATTTT.